These T cell receptor beta chains were read from a single sample in a study of control samples from healthy donors and cancer patients. The protocol was immunoSEQ multiplex PCR, while the TCRdb copy is restricted to in-frame clones and leaves out a portion. The sample has approximately 100,000 clones; 80% to 90% are singletons. Sequenced sample: blood. Receptor source: a man aged 25-45 years in good health. Both conserved end residues are part of each CDR3. Each record gives: V gene, J gene, D gene, clone size, CDR3 protein, CDR3 DNA. A D gene is named only where the DNA matches it firmly. Where a row states a size, it is once, few, many or the class of an expanded clone; other rows omit it.

TRBV9	TRBJ1-5	.	few	CASSSIGGLNQPQHF	TGTGCCAGCAGCTCGATAGGGGGACTCAATCAGCCCCAGCATTTT
TRBV19	TRBJ2-1	TRBD1	.	CASRTEGQGANEQFF	TGTGCCAGTAGGACTGAAGGACAGGGGGCGAATGAGCAGTTCTTC
TRBV28	TRBJ1-1	.	.	CASSPHGTEAFF	TGTGCCAGCAGTCCACACGGCACTGAAGCTTTCTTT
TRBV7-2	TRBJ1-5	.	.	CASSLVNSANQPQHF	TGTGCCAGCAGCTTAGTCAACAGCGCCAATCAGCCCCAGCATTTT
TRBV7-9	TRBJ2-1	TRBD2	.	CASGPTSGRVNEQFF	TGTGCCAGCGGGCCGACTAGCGGGAGGGTTAATGAGCAGTTCTTC
TRBV5-4	TRBJ2-5	.	.	CASSALARESQETQYF	TGTGCCAGCAGCGCCTTAGCGCGGGAATCACAAGAGACCCAGTACTTC
TRBV27	TRBJ2-6	.	.	CASSLLASGANVLTF	TGTGCCAGCAGTTTACTAGCCTCTGGGGCCAACGTCCTGACTTTC
TRBV27	TRBJ2-7	TRBD2	.	CASSATSGSYEQYF	TGTGCCAGCAGTGCCACTAGCGGGAGTTACGAGCAGTACTTC
TRBV7-2	TRBJ2-3	TRBD2	once	CASSFQLAGEDTQYF	TGTGCCAGCAGCTTCCAACTAGCGGGAGAAGATACGCAGTATTTT
TRBV30	TRBJ2-1	TRBD2	once	CAWTLPGLAGNGIF	TGTGCCTGGACTTTGCCGGGACTAGCGGGAAACGGGATCTTC
TRBV30	TRBJ1-5	TRBD1	few	CAWKPPDRQDQPQHF	TGTGCCTGGAAACCCCCGGACAGGCAGGATCAGCCCCAGCATTTT
TRBV25-1	TRBJ2-7	.	.	CASSNPHEQYF	TGTGCCAGCAGTAACCCCCACGAGCAGTACTTC
TRBV11-3	TRBJ2-4	.	.	CASRIRYEVLAKNIQYF	TGTGCCAGCCGGATCCGCTATGAGGTTTTAGCCAAAAACATTCAGTACTTC
TRBV5-1	TRBJ1-1	.	.	CASGGPQGMVAEAFF	TGCGCCAGCGGGGGGCCACAGGGCATGGTTGCTGAAGCTTTCTTT
TRBV19	TRBJ2-3	.	.	CASTGGSGVSTDTQYF	TGTGCCAGTACGGGGGGCAGCGGGGTTAGCACAGATACGCAGTATTTT
TRBV24-1	TRBJ2-5	TRBD2	.	CATSDGGRAAETQYF	TGTGCCACCAGTGATGGGGGGAGGGCCGCAGAGACCCAGTACTTC
TRBV15	TRBJ2-3	.	.	CATSRASTDTQYF	TGTGCCACCAGCAGGGCTAGCACAGATACGCAGTATTTT
TRBV19	TRBJ1-5	TRBD1	few	CASSTRTGTKNQPQHF	TGTGCCAGTAGTACCCGGACAGGGACTAAAAATCAGCCCCAGCATTTT
TRBV19	TRBJ1-1	.	.	CASSIGSANTEAFF	TGTGCCAGTAGTATAGGATCAGCGAACACTGAAGCTTTCTTT
TRBV7-6	TRBJ2-3	TRBD2	.	CASSPRLAGVADTQYF	TGTGCCAGCAGCCCTCGACTAGCAGGTGTGGCAGATACGCAGTATTTT
TRBV5-1	TRBJ2-7	.	.	CASSLASGGTYEQYF	TGCGCCAGCAGCTTGGCGAGCGGAGGGACCTACGAGCAGTACTTC
TRBV6-4	TRBJ1-1	TRBD1	.	CASRDRDGTEAFF	TGTGCCAGCAGAGACAGGGATGGAACTGAAGCTTTCTTT
TRBV6-4	TRBJ2-2	TRBD1	.	CASRTGQGLPGELFF	TGTGCCAGCAGGACGGGACAGGGCCTTCCCGGGGAGCTGTTTTTT
TRBV6-1	TRBJ2-7	.	.	CASSEQGGGAEQYF	TGTGCCAGCAGTGAACAGGGGGGCGGGGCCGAGCAGTACTTC
TRBV11-2	TRBJ2-5	TRBD1	.	CASSTWDRARETQYF	TGTGCCAGCAGCACGTGGGACAGGGCCCGAGAGACCCAGTACTTC
TRBV5-6	TRBJ2-2	TRBD1	.	CASSVQGGTGELFF	TGTGCCAGCAGCGTACAGGGGGGCACCGGGGAGCTGTTTTTT
TRBV6-5	TRBJ2-5	TRBD2	.	CASSYGGLAGETQYF	TGTGCCAGCAGTTACGGTGGACTAGCGGGAGAGACCCAGTACTTC
TRBV11-2	TRBJ2-5	.	.	CASSLSPATPPETQYF	TGTGCCAGCAGCTTAAGCCCAGCGACCCCCCCCGAGACCCAGTACTTC
TRBV19	TRBJ2-1	TRBD2	.	CASKREGSYNEQFF	TGTGCCAGCAAGCGGGAGGGCTCCTACAATGAGCAGTTCTTC
TRBV27	TRBJ2-7	.	.	CASSSSSYEQYF	TGTGCCAGCAGTTCAAGCTCCTACGAGCAGTACTTC
TRBV4-3	TRBJ2-3	.	few	CASSQEWADTQYF	TGCGCCAGCAGCCAAGAATGGGCAGATACGCAGTATTTT
TRBV2	TRBJ2-3	TRBD2	.	CATREAGLVGDTQYF	TGTGCCACCAGGGAGGCGGGACTAGTAGGAGATACGCAGTATTTT
TRBV24-1	TRBJ2-3	.	.	CATSDGADTDTQYF	TGTGCCACCAGTGATGGCGCGGACACAGATACGCAGTATTTT
TRBV11-2	TRBJ2-1	TRBD2	once	CASSLDLGSSGLAGNEQFF	TGTGCCAGCAGCTTAGATCTGGGGTCGTCGGGACTAGCGGGCAATGAGCAGTTCTTC
TRBV27	TRBJ2-7	TRBD1	.	CASSADRGDYDEQYF	TGTGCCAGCAGTGCAGACAGGGGAGACTACGACGAGCAGTACTTC
TRBV19	TRBJ2-1	TRBD1	.	CASSHGQVDWNEQFF	TGTGCCAGTAGTCACGGACAGGTAGATTGGAATGAGCAGTTCTTC
TRBV5-1	TRBJ2-7	TRBD1	.	CASSLGDRAVYEQYF	TGCGCCAGCAGCTTGGGGGACAGGGCCGTCTACGAGCAGTACTTC
TRBV7-9	TRBJ1-2	TRBD1	.	CASSLGGQGGGYTF	TGTGCCAGCAGCTTAGGTGGACAGGGCGGCGGCTACACCTTC
TRBV10-1	TRBJ2-5	.	once	CASSRGGGETQYF	TGCGCCAGCAGTCGGGGAGGAGGAGAGACCCAGTACTTC
TRBV27	TRBJ2-3	.	.	CASQKGAGITDTQYF	TGTGCCAGCCAAAAAGGGGCGGGGATCACAGATACGCAGTATTTT
TRBV12-5	TRBJ2-7	.	.	CASGLRPLSKREQYF	TGTGCTAGTGGTTTACGGCCATTGAGCAAGCGCGAGCAGTACTTC
TRBV7-9	TRBJ1-4	TRBD1	few	CASSRDRVEKLFF	TGTGCCAGCAGCCGGGACAGGGTTGAAAAACTGTTTTTT
TRBV3-1/TRBV3-2	TRBJ1-3	TRBD1	.	CASSHVDRTGAGNTIYF	TGTGCCAGCAGCCACGTTGACAGGACAGGGGCTGGAAACACCATATATTTT
TRBV9	TRBJ1-2	.	.	CASSGTGWATGYGYTF	TGTGCCAGCAGCGGCACGGGGTGGGCGACGGGCTATGGCTACACCTTC
TRBV30	TRBJ2-5	.	.	CAFSEGEEGAETQYF	TGTGCCTTTTCAGAGGGGGAGGAGGGTGCGGAGACCCAGTACTTC
TRBV7-9	TRBJ1-5	.	.	CASSLQGSNQPQHF	TGTGCCAGCAGCCTCCAGGGGAGCAATCAGCCCCAGCATTTT
TRBV6-4	TRBJ2-2	.	.	CASSDLEGSGELFF	TGTGCCAGCAGTGACTTGGAAGGCTCCGGGGAGCTGTTTTTT
TRBV28	TRBJ2-6	.	.	CASQLGGAVLGSGANVLTF	TGTGCCAGCCAACTCGGAGGGGCGGTGCTAGGCTCTGGGGCCAACGTCCTGACTTTC